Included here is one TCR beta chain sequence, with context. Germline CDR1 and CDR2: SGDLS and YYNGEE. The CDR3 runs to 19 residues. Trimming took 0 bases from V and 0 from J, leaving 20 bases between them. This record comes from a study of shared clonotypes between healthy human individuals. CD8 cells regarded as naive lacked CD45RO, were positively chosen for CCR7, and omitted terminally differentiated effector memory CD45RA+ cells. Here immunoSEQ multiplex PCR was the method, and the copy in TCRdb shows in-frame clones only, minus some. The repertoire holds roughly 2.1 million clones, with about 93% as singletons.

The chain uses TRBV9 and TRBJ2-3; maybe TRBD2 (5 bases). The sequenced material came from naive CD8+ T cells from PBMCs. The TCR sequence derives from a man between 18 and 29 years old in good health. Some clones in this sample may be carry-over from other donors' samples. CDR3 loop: CASSVVGGFGGPSTDTQYF. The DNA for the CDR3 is TGTGCCAGCAGCGTAGTAGGAGGCTTCGGCGGCCCTAGCACAGATACGCAGTATTTT.